The rows below give T cell receptor beta chains drawn from one sample of a study of blood T cell repertoires in COVID-19. Produced via immunoSEQ multiplex PCR; TCRdb's table is partial and in-frame only. The sample comprises some 260,000 clones, 70% to 85% of which are singletons, and approximately 4% rests with the top ten. The material sequenced was peripheral blood. The source of these receptors is a woman aged 40 to 55 with active or convalescent COVID-19. The CDR3 runs from the conserved cysteine through the conserved F or W. D genes are given only for firm matches. Some rows mark clone size as missing; the rest say once, few, many or name a class of expanded clone.

TRBJ1-1 TRBV6-1 once NA CASSESGVRTEAFF
TRBJ2-5 TRBV30 NA TRBD2 CAWDSGEKTQYF
TRBJ1-3 TRBV4-1 NA TRBD1 CASSQDPGTGNGNTIYF
TRBJ2-3 TRBV7-2 NA TRBD2 CASSLSGTIDTQYF
TRBJ2-1 TRBV4-2 NA TRBD2 CASGLAGKWDEQFF
TRBJ2-1 TRBV7-2 NA NA CASSLGAPRASSYNEQFF
TRBJ1-5 TRBV19 NA TRBD1 CASSIDRGHQPQHF
TRBJ2-3 TRBV11-2 NA NA CASSLVGSGTDTQYF
TRBJ1-1 TRBV19 NA NA CASSGQSMNTEAFF
TRBJ2-1 TRBV5-1 NA NA CASSLDSNNEQFF
TRBJ2-2 TRBV24-1 NA NA CATSDPYAPGELFF
TRBJ1-5 TRBV18 once NA CASSIQGVFQPQHF
TRBJ1-2 TRBV5-6 once NA CASSSERYGYTF
TRBJ2-1 TRBV11-2 NA TRBD2 CASGTILGGGYNEQFF
TRBJ2-1 TRBV14 NA TRBD1 CASSRDRAGGNEQFF
TRBJ2-1 TRBV6-5 NA NA CASSQQGGYNEQFF
TRBJ1-2 TRBV3-1/TRBV3-2 few NA CASSRDYRVDGYTF
TRBJ1-4 TRBV30 few TRBD1 CAWSVRQGGEKLFF
TRBJ2-5 TRBV10-3 NA NA CAISQSGVIKETQYF
TRBJ1-6 TRBV3-1/TRBV3-2 NA TRBD1 CASSQWTGGNSPLHF
TRBJ1-6 TRBV5-6 NA TRBD1 CASSLVVGRGSSYNSPLHF
TRBJ1-1 TRBV6-5 few TRBD1 CASSAGTGGLEAFF
TRBJ2-4 TRBV3-1/TRBV3-2 NA TRBD1 CASSPPTGYAKNIQYF
TRBJ2-7 TRBV23-1 few TRBD1 CASSQTDRKNKCYEQYF
TRBJ2-2 TRBV11-2 NA NA CASSSGHNTGELFF
TRBJ2-1 TRBV11-2 NA NA CASSSIKGVYNEQFF
TRBJ1-1 TRBV5-4 few TRBD1 CASSLQGATEAFF
TRBJ2-7 TRBV6-1 NA NA CASSDTGGAYEQYF
TRBJ1-2 TRBV23-1 NA NA CASTRGVPGKDYGYTF
TRBJ1-6 TRBV28 NA TRBD1 CASSRDRVANSPLHF
TRBJ1-1 TRBV6-5 NA TRBD1 CASRRQGEYTEAFF
TRBJ1-1 TRBV28 NA NA CASSLGVGRTEAFF
TRBJ1-1 TRBV5-1 NA NA CASSLVKSDTEAFF
TRBJ1-4 TRBV29-1 NA TRBD1 CSVTGTGGEKLFF
TRBJ2-1 TRBV19 NA TRBD2 CASSTDGTSPPYNEQFF
TRBJ1-3 TRBV5-6 NA TRBD1 CASSWWTGFSGNTIYF
TRBJ2-3 TRBV11-2 NA TRBD2 CASSLRAGAGVSTDTQYF
TRBJ1-2 TRBV6-5 NA TRBD1 CASTTGTGRGYTF
TRBJ2-5 TRBV5-1 NA TRBD2 CASSWGGRDQETQYF
TRBJ1-4 TRBV6-1 NA TRBD1 CASSGGTGFSANEKLFF
TRBJ2-7 TRBV11-3 few TRBD2 CASSLAGGTYEQYF
TRBJ1-2 TRBV24-1 few TRBD1 CATSDPRTQGTGGYTF
TRBJ2-5 TRBV5-1 NA TRBD1 CASSLGDSQETQYF
TRBJ2-7 TRBV4-1 once TRBD2 CASSQPGASGGLEQYF
TRBJ1-4 TRBV5-5 NA TRBD1 CASSLGTVIEKLFF
TRBJ1-5 TRBV2 NA TRBD1 CASSDPGQGYNSNQPQHF
TRBJ2-3 TRBV5-1 NA NA CASSLEFQGNTQYF
TRBJ1-5 TRBV29-1 NA NA CSEFRGREYSNQPQHF
TRBJ2-7 TRBV7-9 few NA CASSFPSGYEQYF
TRBJ1-3 TRBV14 NA TRBD1 CASSHPTGGLSGNTIYF
TRBJ1-6 TRBV28 NA TRBD1 CASSLPDRVISPLHF
TRBJ1-6 TRBV27 many TRBD1 CASRSGQDRGSPLHF
TRBJ1-1 TRBV5-1 few NA CASSLAGLGQGFEAFF
TRBJ2-3 TRBV6-1 NA TRBD1 CASSEITGGASRDTQYF